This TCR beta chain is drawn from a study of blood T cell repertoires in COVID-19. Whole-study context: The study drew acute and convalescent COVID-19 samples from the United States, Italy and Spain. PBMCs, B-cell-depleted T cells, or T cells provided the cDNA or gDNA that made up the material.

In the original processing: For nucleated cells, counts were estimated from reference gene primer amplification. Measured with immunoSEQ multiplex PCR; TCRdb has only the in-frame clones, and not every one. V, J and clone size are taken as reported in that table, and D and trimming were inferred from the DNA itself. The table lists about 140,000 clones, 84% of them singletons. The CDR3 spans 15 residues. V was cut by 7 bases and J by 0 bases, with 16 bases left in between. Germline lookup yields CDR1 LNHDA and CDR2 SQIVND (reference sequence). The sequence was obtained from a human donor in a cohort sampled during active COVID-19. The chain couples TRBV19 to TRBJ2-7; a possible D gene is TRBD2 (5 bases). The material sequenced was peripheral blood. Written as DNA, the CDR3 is TGTGCCAGTACCCCTGGAGGCCTCCTCTCCTACGAGCAGTACTTC. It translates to CASTPGGLLSYEQYF.